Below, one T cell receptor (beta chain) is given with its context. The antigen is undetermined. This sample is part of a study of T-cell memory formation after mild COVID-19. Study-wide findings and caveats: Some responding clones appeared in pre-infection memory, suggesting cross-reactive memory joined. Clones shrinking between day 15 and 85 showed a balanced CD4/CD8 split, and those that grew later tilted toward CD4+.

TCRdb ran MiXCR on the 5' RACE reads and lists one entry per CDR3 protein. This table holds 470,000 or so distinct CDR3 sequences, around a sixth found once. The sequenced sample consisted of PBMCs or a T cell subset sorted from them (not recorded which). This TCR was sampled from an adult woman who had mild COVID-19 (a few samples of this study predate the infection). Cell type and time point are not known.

CDR3 sequence: CASSYTTTGQGRNYGYTF. The CDR3 nucleotides are TGTGCCAGCAGTTACACGACGACCGGACAGGGGAGGAACTATGGCTACACCTTC. V gene TRBV6-2 or TRBV6-3 combines with J gene TRBJ1-2, with 9 bases fitting TRBD1. The CDR3 is made up of 18 amino acids. Germline V gives CDR1 MNHEY, CDR2 SVGEGT. The V gene end was trimmed by 2 bases and the J gene end by 2 bases; junction bases not matched to a gene: 12.